The clone carrying this TCR beta chain was counted only a few times. The data originate from a study of response to subunit inactivated influenza vaccine. Germline trimming cut 5 bases from V and 3 bases from J; bases unmatched to any gene: 6. The CDR3 loop spans 15 amino acids. MiXCR, run by TCRdb on the RT-PCR reads, gives a single entry per CDR3 protein. This repertoire shows approximately 310,000 distinct CDR3 sequences, 20% to 25% found once; its top ten account for more than 8.5%. This sequence originates from a man aged 45 to 75 who received an inactivated influenza vaccine. The sequences come from PBMCs from blood, collected less than 22 months after vaccination. The rearrangement links TRBV12-3 or TRBV12-4 to TRBJ2-2, with 7 bases aligning to TRBD2. CDR3 bases: TGTGCCAGCAGTCCGTCGGGACTATACACCGGGGAGCTGTTTTTT. Translated, it gives CASSPSGLYTGELFF.